There are a few counts of the clone carrying this T cell receptor (beta chain). This sample is drawn from a study of graft-versus-host responses after intestinal transplantation. Study as a whole: Every recipient underwent anti-thymocyte globulin induction, then tacrolimus and steroids for approximately 3 years.

Some clones are missing from TCRdb's copy, which holds only in-frame ones; the method was immunoSEQ multiplex PCR. The data contain 37,000 or so clones, around 87% of them singletons. Lymphocytes from graft epithelium and lamina propria were isolated. Material: ileum tissue, obtained about 28 weeks after intestinal transplant. The source is a human patient who received an intestinal transplant, so some T cells may come from the graft donor.

CDR3 protein: CASSQDLLAGADTQYF. For the CDR3, the DNA is TGCGCCAGCAGCCAAGACCTACTAGCGGGGGCAGATACGCAGTATTTT. This chain connects TRBV4-1 to TRBJ2-3; 11 nucleotides agree with TRBD2. The V gene end was trimmed by 0 bases and the J gene end by 4 bases; junction bases not matched to a gene: 3. The CDR3 is 16 residues long. Germline CDR1 and CDR2: MGHRA and YSYEKL.